These 12 T cell receptor beta chains were all obtained from the same sample, sequenced in a study of T cells in narcolepsy. The assay was immunoSEQ multiplex PCR, and TCRdb's table has in-frame clones only and misses some. This table has under 40,000 clones, roughly 77% appearing once. Source material: CD45RA- memory CD4+ T cells from PBMCs. These receptors all stem from a human donor with narcolepsy.

The J gene is TRBJ1-2, the V gene TRBV6-5, with a possible D match to TRBD1 (5 bases). CDR3 length equals 14 residues. The germline V gene has CDR1 MNHEY and CDR2 SVGAGI. Trimming removed 5 bases at V and 5 bases at J, with 15 bases between. The CDR3 loop reads CASSPTATSYGYTF. In DNA form, the CDR3 reads TGTGCCAGCAGTCCGACAGCTACCAGTTATGGCTACACCTTC.

The chain carries TRBV11-3 and TRBJ2-7, with D tentatively TRBD2 (5 bases). This CDR3 contains 13 residues. From germline, CDR1 is SGHNT and CDR2 YENEEA. V lost 7 bases and J 6 bases, leaving 16 bases between the germline ends. The CDR3 here is CASTITAGGEQYF. Written as DNA, the CDR3 is TGTGCCAGCACCATCACCGCCGGAGGCGAGCAGTACTTC.

In nucleotides, the CDR3 is TGTGCCAGCAGCTTTCTACCGGGCTATGCCCGATATTCACCCCTCCACTTT. Its protein product is CASSFLPGYARYSPLHF. The chain employs TRBV28 and TRBJ1-6; D is unclear. Trimming removed 6 bases at V and 8 bases at J, with 23 bases between. Germline assignment: CDR1 MDHEN and CDR2 SYDVKM. This CDR3 has 17 residues.

The chain recombines TRBV11-1 with TRBJ2-5, with unresolved D. V was cut by 5 bases and J by 0 bases, with 13 bases left in between. The CDR3 runs to 15 residues. Germline V gene lookup returns CDR1 SGHAT and CDR2 FQDESV (reference sequence). CDR3 amino acids: CASSQRGAYQETQYF. The CDR3 DNA reads TGTGCCAGCAGCCAGAGAGGTGCATACCAAGAGACCCAGTACTTC.

V and J are TRBV5-1 and TRBJ2-7, with 7 positions matching TRBD2. The V and J ends lost 0 bases and 5 bases, in that order; junction bases with no gene match: 8. Looked up from germline, CDR1 is SGHRS and CDR2 is YFSETQ. CDR3 length: 15 residues. CDR3 sequence reads: CASSLGGVAGHEQYF. CDR3 DNA sequence: TGCGCCAGCAGCTTGGGGGGTGTAGCGGGCCACGAGCAGTACTTC. Together with reference TRBV5-1 and TRBJ2-7, the CDR3 gives the full variable domain: KAGVTQTPRYLIKTRGQQVTLSCSPISGHRSVSWYQQTPGQGLQFLFEYFSETQRNKGNFPGRFSGRQFSNSRSEMNVSTLELGDSALYLCASSLGGVAGHEQYFGPGTRLTVT.

This clone was observed a single time. The rearrangement joins TRBV28 to TRBJ2-1, with 7 bases matching TRBD1. The CDR3 extends over 15 amino acids. J lost 6 bases, V lost 5 bases, and 10 bases had no gene match. CDR1 MDHEN and CDR2 SYDVKM come from the germline V gene. CDR3 in DNA: TGTGCCAGCAGTGATAGACAGGGCTGGGGCAATGAGCAGTTCTTC. Translated, it gives CASSDRQGWGNEQFF.

This chain connects TRBV10-3 to TRBJ2-1, with a possible D match to TRBD2 (5 bases). V was shortened by 8 bases and J by 6 bases, with 11 bases between the two germline ends. The V gene's germline CDR1 is ENHRY and CDR2 SYGVKD. The CDR3 sequence is 12 residues long. CDR3 nucleotides: TGTGCCATCGGCCTCGAGGGCAATGAGCAGTTCTTC. Translation: CAIGLEGNEQFF.

The chain links TRBV5-4 to TRBJ2-1, with 8 bases that match TRBD2. The ends lost 2 bases at V and 7 bases at J; junction bases unmatched: 5. The CDR3 consists of 14 residues. CDR1 SGHNT and CDR2 YYREEE come from the germline V gene (reference sequence). The CDR3 here is CASSFGGRKNEQFF. CDR3 bases: TGTGCCAGCAGCTTTGGCGGGAGGAAGAATGAGCAGTTCTTC.

The chain uses TRBV9 and TRBJ2-3, with 10 positions matching TRBD2. The CDR3 loop spans 16 amino acids. After removal of 4 bases from V and 0 bases from J, the junction contained 5 bases not matched to a gene. The germline V gene encodes CDR1 SGDLS and CDR2 YYNGEE. This CDR3 reads CASSPAAGGSTDTQYF. The CDR3 region has the DNA TGTGCCAGCAGCCCAGCAGCGGGAGGGAGCACAGATACGCAGTATTTT.

The genes are TRBV10-3 and TRBJ2-7, with TRBD2 matching 11 bases. Germline CDR1 ENHRY, CDR2 SYGVKD. Losses at the gene ends were 2 bases for V and 3 bases for J; bases not matched to a gene: 12. This CDR3 is built from 18 residues. CDR3 sequence reads: CAISEGRLTSGNFYEQYF. The CDR3 nucleotides read TGTGCCATCAGTGAGGGCCGATTGACTAGCGGGAACTTCTACGAGCAGTACTTC.

This sequence joins TRBV7-2 and TRBJ2-1; no firm D call. Germline CDR1 is SGHTA and CDR2 is FQGNSA. The CDR3 spans 14 residues. V was cut by 1 base and J by 6 bases, with 10 bases left in between. CDR3 sequence reads: CASSLVTVRNEQFF. The CDR3 bases are TGTGCCAGCAGCTTAGTAACGGTCCGCAATGAGCAGTTCTTC.

This chain links TRBV19 with TRBJ2-4, with D maybe TRBD2 (6 bases). This CDR3 region has 15 residues. CDR1 is LNHDA, CDR2 SQIVND, per germline (reference sequence). V lost 5 bases to trimming and J lost 9 bases, with 20 bases between them. The CDR3 DNA sequence: TGTGCCAGTAGTCTGGCGGGACCCATGGGGAGCATTCAGTACTTC. Translation gives CASSLAGPMGSIQYF.